Below, one TCR beta chain is given with its context. What it recognizes is unknown. The data were produced by immunoSEQ multiplex PCR, yet TCRdb's version contains in-frame clones alone and is incomplete. This sample has about 7,000 clones, with over 70% found just once. This sample stems from a study of OX40 agonist ivuxolimab in advanced cancers. Background on the study: Patient treatment consisted of intravenous ivuxolimab administration every 2 weeks at 0.01 to 10 mg/kg. Prior anti-PD-1, anti-PD-L1 or anti-CTLA-4 therapy did not bar entry, and about 40% had some. Patients achieving partial responses numbered three: one hepatocellular carcinoma case and two cutaneous melanoma cases.

Study conclusions and caveats: More expanded clones were found, on average, in CD8+ than in CD4+ T cells.

This CDR3 spans 13 amino acids. V trimming: 3 bases; J trimming: 4 bases; junction bases outside the gene matches: 1. Germline assignment: CDR1 SGDLS and CDR2 YYNGEE. The origin of this receptor is an adult with an advanced solid tumor such as melanoma, head and neck, liver or kidney cancer. Sequencing used CD4+ or CD8+ T cells sorted from blood, obtained in a trial of the OX40 agonist ivuxolimab. This chain connects TRBV9 to TRBJ2-1; TRBD1 matches 7 bases. Here the CDR3 DNA reads TGTGCCAGCAGCGCGGGACAGTACAATGAGCAGTTCTTC. Its protein is CASSAGQYNEQFF. Full variable domain (rest looked up from reference TRBV9 and TRBJ2-1): DSGVTQTPKHLITATGQRVTLRCSPRSGDLSVYWYQQSLDQGLQFLIQYYNGEERAKGNILERFSAQQFPDLHSELNLSSLELGDSALYFCASSAGQYNEQFFGPGTRLTVL.